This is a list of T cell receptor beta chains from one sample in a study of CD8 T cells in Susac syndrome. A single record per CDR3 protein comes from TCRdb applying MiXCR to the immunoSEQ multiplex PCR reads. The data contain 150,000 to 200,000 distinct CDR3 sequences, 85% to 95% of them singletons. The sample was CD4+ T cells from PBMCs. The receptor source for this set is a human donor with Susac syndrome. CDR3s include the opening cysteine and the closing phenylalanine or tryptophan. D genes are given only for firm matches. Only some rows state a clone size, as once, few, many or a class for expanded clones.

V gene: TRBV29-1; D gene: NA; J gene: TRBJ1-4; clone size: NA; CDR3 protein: CSVFLGGTNEKLFF; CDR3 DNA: TGCAGCGTTTTCTTGGGGGGCACTAATGAAAAACTGTTTTTT
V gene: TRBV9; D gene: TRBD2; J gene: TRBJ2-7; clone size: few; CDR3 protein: CASSPTSGGIYEQYF; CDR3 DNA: TGTGCCAGCAGCCCTACTAGCGGGGGGATCTACGAGCAGTACTTC
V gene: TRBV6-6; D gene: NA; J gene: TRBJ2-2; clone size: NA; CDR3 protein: CASSYGRRNTGELFF; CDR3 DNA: TGTGCCAGCAGTTACGGCAGGAGAAACACCGGGGAGCTGTTTTTT
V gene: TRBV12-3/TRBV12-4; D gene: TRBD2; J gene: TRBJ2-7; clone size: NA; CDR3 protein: CASSLQRGVINEQYF; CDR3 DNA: TGTGCCAGCAGTTTGCAGCGGGGGGTAATCAACGAGCAGTACTTC
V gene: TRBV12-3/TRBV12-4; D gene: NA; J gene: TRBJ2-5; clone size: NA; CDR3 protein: CASSSLSRQETQYF; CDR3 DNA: TGTGCCAGCAGTTCTCTCAGTCGTCAAGAGACCCAGTACTTC
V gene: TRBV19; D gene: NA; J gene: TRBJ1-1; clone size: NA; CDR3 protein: CASSVMAGNTEAFF; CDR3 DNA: TGTGCCAGTAGTGTCATGGCCGGTAACACTGAAGCTTTCTTT
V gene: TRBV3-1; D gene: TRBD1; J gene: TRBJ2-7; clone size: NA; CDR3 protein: CASSLFGTGPYEQYF; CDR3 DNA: TGTGCCAGCAGCCTCTTCGGGACAGGGCCCTACGAGCAGTACTTC
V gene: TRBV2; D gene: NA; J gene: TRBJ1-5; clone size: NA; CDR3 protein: CASSGDLNQPQHF; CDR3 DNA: TGTGCCAGCAGTGGGGACCTTAATCAGCCCCAGCATTTT
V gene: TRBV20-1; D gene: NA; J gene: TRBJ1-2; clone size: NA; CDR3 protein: CSAREGEAGSHYGYTF; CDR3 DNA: TGCAGTGCTAGAGAAGGGGAGGCAGGGAGCCACTATGGCTACACCTTC
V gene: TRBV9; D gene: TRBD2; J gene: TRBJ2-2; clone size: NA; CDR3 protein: CASSVGGLAGDRTGELFF; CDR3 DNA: TGTGCCAGCAGCGTAGGGGGACTAGCGGGGGACCGCACCGGGGAGCTGTTTTTT
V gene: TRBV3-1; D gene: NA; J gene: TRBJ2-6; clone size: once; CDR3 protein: CASSHDFGANVLTF; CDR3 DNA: TGTGCCAGCAGCCACGATTTTGGGGCCAACGTCCTGACTTTC
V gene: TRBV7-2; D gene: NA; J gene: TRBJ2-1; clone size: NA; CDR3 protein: CASSYVGVYNEQFF; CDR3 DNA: TGTGCCAGCAGCTACGTTGGGGTATACAATGAGCAGTTCTTC
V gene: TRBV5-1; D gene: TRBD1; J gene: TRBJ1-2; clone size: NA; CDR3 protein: CASSFTGGNYGYTF; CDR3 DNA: TGCGCCAGCAGCTTTACAGGGGGAAACTATGGCTACACCTTC
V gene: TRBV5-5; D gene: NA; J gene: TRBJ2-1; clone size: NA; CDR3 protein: CATGLYNEQFF; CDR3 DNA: TGTGCCACAGGACTCTACAATGAGCAGTTCTTC
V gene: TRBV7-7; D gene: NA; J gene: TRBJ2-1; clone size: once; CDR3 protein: CASITGSYNEQFF; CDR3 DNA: TGTGCCAGCATCACTGGCTCCTACAATGAGCAGTTCTTC
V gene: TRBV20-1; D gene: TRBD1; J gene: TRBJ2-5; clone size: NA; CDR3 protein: CSALGQGGETQYF; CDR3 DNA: TGCAGTGCTTTGGGACAGGGAGGGGAGACCCAGTACTTC
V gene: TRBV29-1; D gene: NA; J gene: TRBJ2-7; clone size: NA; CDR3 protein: CSVEAGTEQYF; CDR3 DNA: TGCAGCGTTGAGGCTGGTACAGAGCAGTACTTC
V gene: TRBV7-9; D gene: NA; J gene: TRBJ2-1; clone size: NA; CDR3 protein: CASSSSQRPSSYNEQFF; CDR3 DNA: TGTGCCAGCAGCTCATCGCAGCGGCCCAGCTCCTACAATGAGCAGTTCTTC
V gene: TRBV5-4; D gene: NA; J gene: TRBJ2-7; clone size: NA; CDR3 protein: CASSLDTTYEQYF; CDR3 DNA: TGTGCCAGCAGCTTAGACACGACCTACGAGCAGTACTTC
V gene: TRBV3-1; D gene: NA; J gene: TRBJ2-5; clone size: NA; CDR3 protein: CASSQQQRRQETQYF; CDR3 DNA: TGTGCCAGCAGCCAGCAACAGAGGCGCCAAGAGACCCAGTACTTC
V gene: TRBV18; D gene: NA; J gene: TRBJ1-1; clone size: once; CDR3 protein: CASSPDGYTEAFF; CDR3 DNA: TGTGCCAGCTCACCAGACGGATACACTGAAGCTTTCTTT
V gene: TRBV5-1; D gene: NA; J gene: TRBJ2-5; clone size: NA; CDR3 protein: CASSLGDSSLGETQYF; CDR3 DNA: TGCGCCAGCAGCTTGGGAGATTCGTCTTTGGGAGAGACCCAGTACTTC
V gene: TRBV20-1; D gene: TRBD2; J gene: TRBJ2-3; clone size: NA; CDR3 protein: CSARDQTSGGTDTQYF; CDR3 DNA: TGCAGTGCTAGAGACCAGACTAGCGGGGGCACAGATACGCAGTATTTT
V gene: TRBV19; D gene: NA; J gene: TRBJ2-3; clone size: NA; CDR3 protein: CASSIFGYFADTQYF; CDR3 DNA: TGTGCCAGTAGTATCTTCGGGTATTTCGCAGATACGCAGTATTTT
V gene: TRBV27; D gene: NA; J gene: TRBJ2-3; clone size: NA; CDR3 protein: CASSFGFRDTQYF; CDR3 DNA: TGTGCCAGCAGTTTCGGGTTTAGGGATACGCAGTATTTT
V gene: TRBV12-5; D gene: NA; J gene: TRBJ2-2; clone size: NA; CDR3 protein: CASGHASGGGTGELFF; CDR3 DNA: TGTGCTAGTGGCCACGCATCAGGGGGAGGTACCGGGGAGCTGTTTTTT
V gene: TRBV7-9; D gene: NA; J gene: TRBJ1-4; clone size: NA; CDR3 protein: CASSLGGAVGTNEKLFF; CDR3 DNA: TGTGCCAGCAGCTTAGGAGGGGCGGTGGGAACTAATGAAAAACTGTTTTTT
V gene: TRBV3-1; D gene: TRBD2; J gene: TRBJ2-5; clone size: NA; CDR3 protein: CASSRRTSGRQETQYF; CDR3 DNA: TGTGCCAGCAGCCGTCGGACTAGCGGGCGCCAAGAGACCCAGTACTTC
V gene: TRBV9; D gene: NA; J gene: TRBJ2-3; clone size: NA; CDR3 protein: CASSVRDFTDTQYF; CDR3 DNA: TGTGCCAGCAGCGTCCGGGACTTCACAGATACGCAGTATTTT
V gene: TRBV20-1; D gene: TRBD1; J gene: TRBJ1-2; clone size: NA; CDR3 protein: CSAGTENYGYTF; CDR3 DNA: TGCAGTGCCGGGACAGAGAACTATGGCTACACCTTC
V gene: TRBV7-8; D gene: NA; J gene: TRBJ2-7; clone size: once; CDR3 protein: CASSPSGLPYEQYF; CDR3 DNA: TGTGCCAGCAGCCCGTCTGGGCTCCCCTACGAGCAGTACTTC
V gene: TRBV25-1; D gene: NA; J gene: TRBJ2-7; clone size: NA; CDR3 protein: CASSNTSSEQYF; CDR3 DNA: TGTGCCAGCAGTAATACTAGCAGCGAGCAGTACTTC
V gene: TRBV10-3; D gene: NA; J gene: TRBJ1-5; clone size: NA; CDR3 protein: CAIRGNSNQPQHF; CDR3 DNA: TGTGCCATCCGGGGGAATAGCAATCAGCCCCAGCATTTT
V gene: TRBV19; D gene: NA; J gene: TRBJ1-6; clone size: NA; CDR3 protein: CASRLGRSPSPLHF; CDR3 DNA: TGTGCCAGTAGGCTGGGACGAAGCCCTTCACCCCTCCACTTT
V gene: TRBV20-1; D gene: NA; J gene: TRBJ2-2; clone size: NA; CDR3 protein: CSARDAGSERTGELFF; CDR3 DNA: TGCAGTGCTAGAGATGCGGGCAGCGAGAGAACCGGGGAGCTGTTTTTT
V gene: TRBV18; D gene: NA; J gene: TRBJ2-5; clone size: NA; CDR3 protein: CASSPIDSQETQYF; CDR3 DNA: TGTGCCAGCTCACCGATCGACAGCCAAGAGACCCAGTACTTC
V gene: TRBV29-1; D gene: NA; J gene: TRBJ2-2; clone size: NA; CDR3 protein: CSGRQTNTGELFF; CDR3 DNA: TGCAGCGGAAGACAGACGAACACCGGGGAGCTGTTTTTT
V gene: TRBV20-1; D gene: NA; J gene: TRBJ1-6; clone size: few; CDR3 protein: CSARVSGGGNSPLHF; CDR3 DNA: TGCAGTGCTAGAGTATCGGGGGGCGGGAATTCACCCCTCCACTTT
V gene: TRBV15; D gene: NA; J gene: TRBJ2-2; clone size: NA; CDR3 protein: CATSSSSPGSGELFF; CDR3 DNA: TGTGCCACCAGCAGCAGTTCCCCGGGGTCCGGGGAGCTGTTTTTT
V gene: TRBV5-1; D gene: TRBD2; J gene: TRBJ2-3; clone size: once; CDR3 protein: CASSSPSGGSSTDTQYF; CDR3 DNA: TGCGCCAGCAGCTCCCCTAGCGGGGGGTCTAGCACAGATACGCAGTATTTT
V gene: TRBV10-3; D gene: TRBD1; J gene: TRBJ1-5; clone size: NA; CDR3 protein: CAISDGQGNQPQHF; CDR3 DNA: TGTGCCATCAGTGATGGACAGGGCAATCAGCCCCAGCATTTT
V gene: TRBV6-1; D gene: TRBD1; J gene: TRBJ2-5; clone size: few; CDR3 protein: CASSVDRAQTQYF; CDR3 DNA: TGTGCCAGCAGTGTAGACAGGGCGCAGACCCAGTACTTC
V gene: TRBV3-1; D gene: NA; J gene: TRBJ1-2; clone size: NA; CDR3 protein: CASSQGRVQPGYTF; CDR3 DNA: TGTGCCAGCAGCCAAGGGAGGGTTCAGCCTGGCTACACCTTC
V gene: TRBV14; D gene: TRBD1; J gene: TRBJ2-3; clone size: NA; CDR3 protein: CASSQLGWVQTGEDTQYF; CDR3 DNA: TGTGCCAGCAGCCAATTAGGTTGGGTCCAAACAGGGGAAGATACGCAGTATTTT
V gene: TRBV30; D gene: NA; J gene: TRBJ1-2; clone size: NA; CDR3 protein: CAWAGGGNYGYTF; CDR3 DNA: TGTGCCTGGGCCGGTGGGGGTAACTATGGCTACACCTTC
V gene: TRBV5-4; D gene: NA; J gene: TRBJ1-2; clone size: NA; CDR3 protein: CASSLPADYGYTF; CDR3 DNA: TGTGCCAGCAGCTTGCCCGCGGACTATGGCTACACCTTC
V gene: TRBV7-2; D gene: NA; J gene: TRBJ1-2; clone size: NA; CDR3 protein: CAGGSNYGYTF; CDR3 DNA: TGTGCCGGGGGGTCTAACTATGGCTACACCTTC
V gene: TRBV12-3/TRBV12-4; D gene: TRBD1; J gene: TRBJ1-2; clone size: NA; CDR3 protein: CASSLATGTNYGYTF; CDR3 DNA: TGTGCCAGCAGTTTAGCGACAGGGACCAACTATGGCTACACCTTC
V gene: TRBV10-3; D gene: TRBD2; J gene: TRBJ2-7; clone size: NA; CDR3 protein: CAISATSGGTEQYF; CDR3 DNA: TGTGCCATCAGTGCGACTAGCGGGGGGACCGAGCAGTACTTC
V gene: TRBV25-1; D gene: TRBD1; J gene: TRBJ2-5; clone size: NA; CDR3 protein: CASSDFGQGRETQYF; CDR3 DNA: TGTGCCAGCAGTGATTTCGGACAGGGAAGGGAGACCCAGTACTTC
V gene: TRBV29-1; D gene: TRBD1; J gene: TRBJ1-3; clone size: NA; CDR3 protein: CSVEYDRGRRNTIYF; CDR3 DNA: TGCAGCGTTGAATATGACAGGGGAAGAAGAAACACCATATATTTT
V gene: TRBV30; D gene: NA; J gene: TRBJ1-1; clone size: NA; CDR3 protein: CAWSVLRGYTEAFF; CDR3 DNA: TGTGCCTGGAGTGTACTTAGGGGATACACTGAAGCTTTCTTT